The rows below give T cell receptor beta chains drawn from one sample of a study of beta chain features in type 1 diabetes. This table comes from immunoSEQ multiplex PCR, and its TCRdb copy is limited to in-frame clones, with some not included. Here the sample spans 250,000 to 300,000 clones, 7% to 9% being singletons. The sequenced material came from central memory CD4+ T cells from blood. Receptors were obtained from a woman in her late teens or twenties in good health. CDR3s include the opening cysteine and the closing phenylalanine or tryptophan. Each record gives: CDR3 length, J gene, V gene, clone size, D gene, CDR3 DNA, CDR3 protein. A D gene is named only where the DNA matches it firmly. Size is stated for part of the rows, as once, few or many counts, or as a class when the clone is expanded.

>15|TRBJ2-3|TRBV5-6|few|.
TGTGCCAGCAGCTTGCCCGGAGTTGGCACAGATACGCAGTATTTT
CASSLPGVGTDTQYF
>16|TRBJ2-5|TRBV6-6|few|.
TGTGCCAGCAGTTACGGGTTACCCAACTACCAAGAGACCCAGTACTTC
CASSYGLPNYQETQYF
>15|TRBJ2-5|TRBV7-3|few|.
TGTGCCAGCAGCTTAATGGGAGGTCTTGGGGAGACCCAGTACTTC
CASSLMGGLGETQYF
>14|TRBJ2-7|TRBV6-6|.|.
TGTGCCAGCAGTTACGGCCCCTCCGGCTACGAGCAGTACTTC
CASSYGPSGYEQYF
>14|TRBJ1-5|TRBV5-8|.|.
TGTGCCAGCAGCTTCCGTGGCAGGCGGGGGCCCCAGCATTTT
CASSFRGRRGPQHF
>14|TRBJ2-5|TRBV6-6|.|.
TGTGCCAGCAGTTACTGGGGGGGCAAAGAGACCCAGTACTTC
CASSYWGGKETQYF
>12|TRBJ1-1|TRBV28|.|.
TGTGCCAGCACTTACCAGAACACTGAAGCTTTCTTT
CASTYQNTEAFF
>15|TRBJ2-7|TRBV7-2|few|TRBD1
TGTGCCAGCAGCTCTTCCGGGACAGGGTCCTACGAGCAGTACTTC
CASSSSGTGSYEQYF
>13|TRBJ1-1|TRBV10-3|many|.
TGTGCCATCAGTGGGACAGAAGACACTGAAGCTTTCTTT
CAISGTEDTEAFF
>13|TRBJ1-1|TRBV7-9|.|.
TGTGCCAGTCAGAAGGGGTTTTTAGCTGAAGCTTTCTTT
CASQKGFLAEAFF
>14|TRBJ1-4|TRBV7-9|few|.
TGTGCCAGCAGCTTGATGTTTGTGGGGGAAAAACTGTTTTTT
CASSLMFVGEKLFF
>13|TRBJ1-1|TRBV4-2|few|.
TGTGCCAGCAGCCACAACAGAGTCACTGAAGCTTTCTTT
CASSHNRVTEAFF